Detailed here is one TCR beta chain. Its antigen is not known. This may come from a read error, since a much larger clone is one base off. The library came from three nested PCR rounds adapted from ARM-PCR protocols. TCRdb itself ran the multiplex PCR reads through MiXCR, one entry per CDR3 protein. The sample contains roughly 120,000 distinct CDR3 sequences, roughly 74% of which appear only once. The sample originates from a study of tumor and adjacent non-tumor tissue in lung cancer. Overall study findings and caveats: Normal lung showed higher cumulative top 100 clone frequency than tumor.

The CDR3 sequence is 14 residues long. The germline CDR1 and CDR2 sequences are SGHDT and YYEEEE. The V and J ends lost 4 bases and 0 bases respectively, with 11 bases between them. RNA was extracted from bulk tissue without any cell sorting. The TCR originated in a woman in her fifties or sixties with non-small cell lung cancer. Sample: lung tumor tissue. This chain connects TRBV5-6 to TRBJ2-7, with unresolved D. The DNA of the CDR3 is TGTGCCAGCAGCGTGTTAGACGGCTCCTACGAGCAGTACTTC. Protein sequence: CASSVLDGSYEQYF.